This is a list of T cell receptor beta chains from one sample in a study of T cells in localized non-small cell lung cancer. The data were produced by immunoSEQ multiplex PCR, yet TCRdb's version contains in-frame clones alone and is incomplete. The sample includes under 75,000 clones, 86% of them seen just once. This sample comprised peripheral blood, obtained before any cancer treatment. The receptors derive from a male donor aged 60 or over with stage III squamous cell lung carcinoma. Each CDR3 is given with its conserved first and last residue. A D gene is named only where the DNA matches it firmly. Clone size appears in some rows only: once, few, many, or a class for an expanded clone.

D gene	CDR3 length	V gene	clone size	J gene	CDR3 protein	CDR3 DNA
.	14	TRBV19	.	TRBJ1-2	CASSIDRELGGYTF	TGTGCCAGTAGTATAGACAGAGAGCTTGGAGGCTACACCTTC
.	17	TRBV30	.	TRBJ2-3	CAWSGKPGHSYTDTQYF	TGTGCCTGGAGTGGAAAGCCGGGACACTCCTACACAGATACGCAGTATTTT
.	14	TRBV6-5	.	TRBJ2-2	CASIRTPDTGELFF	TGTGCCAGCATCCGGACTCCAGACACCGGGGAGCTGTTTTTT
.	14	TRBV5-1	.	TRBJ2-7	CASSLTGSSYEQYF	TGCGCCAGCAGCTTAACAGGGAGCTCCTACGAGCAGTACTTC
.	14	TRBV19	.	TRBJ2-2	CASRGAGSTGELFF	TGTGCCAGTAGGGGGGCAGGATCCACCGGGGAGCTGTTTTTT
.	18	TRBV6-1	.	TRBJ2-6	CASSEGSLWSSGANVLTF	TGTGCCAGCAGTGAGGGAAGCCTATGGTCTTCTGGGGCCAACGTCCTGACTTTC
TRBD1	14	TRBV5-1	.	TRBJ1-1	CASSDRGGGTEAFF	TGCGCCAGCAGTGACAGGGGGGGAGGCACTGAAGCTTTCTTT
.	17	TRBV5-5	.	TRBJ2-6	CASQPFLAQSRANVLTF	TGTGCCAGCCAACCGTTTCTCGCACAAAGTCGGGCCAACGTCCTGACTTTC
TRBD1	15	TRBV10-1	.	TRBJ2-5	CASSVGTGRQETQYF	TGCGCCAGCAGTGTGGGGACAGGGAGGCAAGAGACCCAGTACTTC
.	14	TRBV2	once	TRBJ1-2	CASSEVSRQGGYTF	TGTGCCAGCAGTGAAGTTAGCCGACAAGGCGGTTACACCTTC
.	13	TRBV29-1	.	TRBJ2-2	CSVVRVVGGELFF	TGCAGCGTTGTACGGGTTGTCGGAGGGGAGCTGTTTTTT
TRBD1	15	TRBV10-2	.	TRBJ1-4	CASTQGTGNNEKLFF	TGCGCCAGCACCCAAGGGACAGGGAATAATGAAAAACTGTTTTTT
TRBD2	16	TRBV19	once	TRBJ2-1	CASSIPGRGGVNEQFF	TGTGCCAGTAGTATTCCCGGGCGGGGGGGCGTGAATGAGCAGTTCTTC
.	15	TRBV25-1	.	TRBJ1-2	CASSPGFISNYGYTF	TGTGCCAGCAGTCCCGGGTTCATTAGTAACTATGGCTACACCTTC
.	13	TRBV7-9	.	TRBJ2-3	CAGGRTSTDTQYF	TGTGCCGGAGGCCGGACTAGCACAGATACGCAGTATTTT
.	14	TRBV5-1	.	TRBJ2-7	CASSRTGLPYEQYF	TGCGCCAGCAGCCGTACAGGGCTACCCTACGAGCAGTACTTC
.	14	TRBV6-1	.	TRBJ1-3	CASRSLFSGNTIYF	TGTGCCAGCAGGAGCCTATTCTCTGGAAACACCATATATTTT
.	12	TRBV7-9	.	TRBJ1-1	CASSPSHTEAFF	TGTGCCAGCAGCCCCAGTCACACTGAAGCTTTCTTT
.	15	TRBV4-2	once	TRBJ2-5	CASSQDGISGETQYF	TGTGCCAGCAGCCAAGACGGGATCTCGGGGGAGACCCAGTACTTC
TRBD2	14	TRBV5-6	.	TRBJ2-7	CASSLVRGGPEQYF	TGTGCCAGCAGCTTGGTGCGGGGGGGCCCCGAGCAGTACTTC
TRBD2	15	TRBV5-1	.	TRBJ2-1	CASRPGGGDVNEQFF	TGCGCCAGCAGACCTGGGGGAGGGGACGTCAATGAGCAGTTCTTC
.	15	TRBV11-2	few	TRBJ2-5	CASSLVGGALETQYF	TGTGCCAGCAGCTTAGTGGGGGGGGCCTTGGAGACCCAGTACTTC
.	13	TRBV5-6	.	TRBJ2-4	CASSYQGMHIQYF	TGTGCCAGCAGCTATCAGGGAATGCACATTCAGTACTTC
.	16	TRBV6-5	.	TRBJ1-1	CASSSFVSMPNTEAFF	TGTGCCAGCAGTTCCTTTGTTTCCATGCCGAACACTGAAGCTTTCTTT
.	14	TRBV30	.	TRBJ2-5	CAWSLDRARGTQYF	TGTGCCTGGAGCTTAGACCGGGCCCGAGGGACCCAGTACTTC
.	14	TRBV7-8	.	TRBJ1-1	CASSFGHFDTEAFF	TGTGCCAGCAGCTTTGGGCACTTCGACACTGAAGCTTTCTTT